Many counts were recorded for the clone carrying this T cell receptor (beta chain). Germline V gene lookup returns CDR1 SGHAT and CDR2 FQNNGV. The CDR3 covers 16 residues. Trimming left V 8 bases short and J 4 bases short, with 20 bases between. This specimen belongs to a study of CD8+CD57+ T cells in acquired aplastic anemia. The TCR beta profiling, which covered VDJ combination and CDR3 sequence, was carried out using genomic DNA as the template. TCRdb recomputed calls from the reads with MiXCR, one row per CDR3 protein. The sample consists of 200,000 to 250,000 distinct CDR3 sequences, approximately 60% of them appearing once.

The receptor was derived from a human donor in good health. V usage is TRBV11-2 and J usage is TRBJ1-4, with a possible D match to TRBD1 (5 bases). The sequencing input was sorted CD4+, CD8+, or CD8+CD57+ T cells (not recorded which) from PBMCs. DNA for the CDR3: TGTGCCAGCCGCGAAGGGGCGACGACTCATAATGAAAAACTGTTTTTT. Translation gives CASREGATTHNEKLFF. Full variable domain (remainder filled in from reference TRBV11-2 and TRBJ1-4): EAGVAQSPRYKIIEKRQSVAFWCNPISGHATLYWYQQILGQGPKLLIQFQNNGVVDDSQLPKDRFSAERLKGVDSTLKIQPAKLEDSAVYLCASREGATTHNEKLFFGSGTQLSVL.